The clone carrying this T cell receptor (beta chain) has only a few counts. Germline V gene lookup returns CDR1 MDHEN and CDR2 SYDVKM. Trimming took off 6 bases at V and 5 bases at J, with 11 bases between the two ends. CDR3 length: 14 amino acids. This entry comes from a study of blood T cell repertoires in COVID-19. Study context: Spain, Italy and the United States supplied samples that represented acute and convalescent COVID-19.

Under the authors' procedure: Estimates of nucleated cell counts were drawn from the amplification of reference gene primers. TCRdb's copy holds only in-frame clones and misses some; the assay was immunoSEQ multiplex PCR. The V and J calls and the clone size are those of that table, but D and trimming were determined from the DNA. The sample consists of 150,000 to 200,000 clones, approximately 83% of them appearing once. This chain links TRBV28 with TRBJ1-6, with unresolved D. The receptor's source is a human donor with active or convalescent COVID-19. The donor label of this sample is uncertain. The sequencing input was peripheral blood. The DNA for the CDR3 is TGTGCCAGCAGAGACCAGCGCAATAATTCACCCCTCCACTTT. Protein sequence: CASRDQRNNSPLHF.